The rows below give T cell receptor beta chains drawn from one sample of a study of T-cell reconstitution after alpha-beta-depleted transplantation in children. TCRdb used MiXCR to reprocess the PCR reads, holding one entry per CDR3 protein. This sample has approximately 300,000 distinct CDR3 sequences, with under 14% found just once. The specimen was peripheral blood, collected 180 days after TCRalphabeta/CD19-depleted stem cell transplant. Receptors were obtained from a male patient aged 2 to 10 who had a stem cell transplant for chronic granulomatous disease, so the T cells may come from the graft donor. Both conserved end residues are part of each CDR3. D genes are given only for firm matches. Expanded clones are given a class, and other clones once, few, many or no size at all.

abundance	v_gene	j_gene	d_gene	CDR3nt	CDR3aa
many	TRBV6-2/TRBV6-3	TRBJ2-5	TRBD2	TGTGCCAGCAGTTACCCAAGACTAGCGGGGCCCCAAGAGACCCAGTACTTC	CASSYPRLAGPQETQYF
many	TRBV27	TRBJ2-1	-	TGTGCCAGCAGTTTAATTCGGGGGCTCTCCTACAATGAGCAGTTCTTC	CASSLIRGLSYNEQFF
many	TRBV3-1	TRBJ2-5	TRBD2	TGTGCCAGCAGCCAAACTGCGGGGGGAGTAGAGACCCAGTACTTC	CASSQTAGGVETQYF
few	TRBV2	TRBJ1-5	-	TGTGCCAGCAGCTCCCGGGGCGATCAGCCCCAGCATTTT	CASSSRGDQPQHF
many	TRBV12-3/TRBV12-4	TRBJ2-5	TRBD2	TGTGCCAGCAGTCTAGCGGGGGCGTACCAAGAGACCCAGTACTTC	CASSLAGAYQETQYF
many	TRBV28	TRBJ2-2	-	TGTGCCAGCAGTTTGGCAGGACCCCTCACCGGGGAGCTGTTTTTT	CASSLAGPLTGELFF
many	TRBV5-1	TRBJ2-7	TRBD2	TGCGCCAGCAGCTTGGTCCCCTCGGGACTATTCTCTCCAGCCCCCTTCCTACGCGAGCAGTACTTC	CASSLVPSGLFSPAPFLREQYF
few	TRBV9	TRBJ2-1	TRBD2	TGTGCCAGCAGCGTAGGGACTCGGGCGGGGGGATACAATGAGCAGTTCTTC	CASSVGTRAGGYNEQFF
many	TRBV25-1	TRBJ2-2	-	TGTGCCAGCAGTGAATATATGAGCGGAGACATCGGGGAGCTGTTTTTT	CASSEYMSGDIGELFF
many	TRBV27	TRBJ1-2	TRBD1	TGTGCCAGCAGTTCCCTGGGACAGTACTATGGCTACACCTTC	CASSSLGQYYGYTF
-	TRBV10-3	TRBJ2-7	-	TGTGCCATCAGTGACACAGCGGTCGTTTCCTACGAGCAGTACTTC	CAISDTAVVSYEQYF
many	TRBV20-1	TRBJ2-1	TRBD1	TGCAGTGCGGCCGGGACAGGGGGCCTGAATGAGCAGTTCTTC	CSAAGTGGLNEQFF
many	TRBV28	TRBJ2-7	-	TGTGCCAGCAGTCCCCCGGGATCCTACTACGAGCAGTACTTC	CASSPPGSYYEQYF
many	TRBV20-1	TRBJ2-5	-	TGCAGTGCTAGAGGTCCGGATCAAGAGACCCAGTACTTC	CSARGPDQETQYF
many	TRBV6-2/TRBV6-3	TRBJ2-7	-	TGTGCCAGCAGAAAGCTAGAACGTTCCTACGAGCAGTACTTC	CASRKLERSYEQYF
many	TRBV29-1	TRBJ2-1	TRBD2	TGCAGCGTTGTTTTGCGGGAGAGGTTTAGTCGAGATGAGCAGTTCTTC	CSVVLRERFSRDEQFF
many	TRBV7-9	TRBJ2-1	-	TGTGCCAGCAGGAAAACAGGAGGAGGGCAGTTCTTC	CASRKTGGGQFF
few	TRBV13	TRBJ2-3	TRBD2	TGTGCCAGCAGCTCCCCACGGGGGGAAGATACGCAGTATTTT	CASSSPRGEDTQYF
many	TRBV4-2	TRBJ2-5	TRBD2	TGTGCCAGCAGTCCTAGCGGGGGGGACCAAGAGACCCAGTACTTC	CASSPSGGDQETQYF
many	TRBV29-1	TRBJ2-3	-	TGCAGCGTTTGTTTTCAGGGGACAGATACGCAGTATTTT	CSVCFQGTDTQYF
medium-sized	TRBV12-3/TRBV12-4	TRBJ2-3	TRBD2	TGTGCCAGCAGCTATAGCGGGAGAACCACAGATACGCAGTATTTT	CASSYSGRTTDTQYF
many	TRBV11-2	TRBJ2-1	TRBD1	TGTGCCAGCAGCGGCACTAGGGGGCCTTACAATGAGCAGTTCTTC	CASSGTRGPYNEQFF
many	TRBV6-5	TRBJ2-1	TRBD2	TGTGCCAGCAGTTACTCAGCGGGAGGGAAAGCTGAGCAGTTCTTC	CASSYSAGGKAEQFF
many	TRBV5-1	TRBJ2-7	-	TGCGCCAGCAGCTTGGAAGCGTTCTCCTACGAGCAGTACTTC	CASSLEAFSYEQYF
many	TRBV25-1	TRBJ2-2	TRBD1	TGTGCCAGCAGTTCAATCGGGACAGGGCCGAACACCGGGGAGCTGTTTTTT	CASSSIGTGPNTGELFF
many	TRBV20-1	TRBJ2-7	TRBD2	TGCAGTGCCAGGACTAGCGGGAGCCACGAGCAGTACTTC	CSARTSGSHEQYF
many	TRBV12-3/TRBV12-4	TRBJ2-2	TRBD1	TGTGCCAGCAGTCCACCAGAGGGACAGGGGAACACCGGGGAGCTGTTTTTT	CASSPPEGQGNTGELFF
many	TRBV28	TRBJ2-1	TRBD2	TGTGCCAGCAGCCTAGCGGGCAAGGCCAACAATGAGCAGTTCTTC	CASSLAGKANNEQFF
many	TRBV20-1	TRBJ1-6	-	TGCAGTGCTATGCTAGGGGGCTCCTATAATTCACCCCTCCACTTT	CSAMLGGSYNSPLHF